Shown below are 9 T cell receptor beta chains from a single sample sequenced in a study of blood T cell repertoires in COVID-19. TCRdb's copy holds only in-frame clones and misses some; the assay was immunoSEQ multiplex PCR. The profile shows around 200,000 clones, around 80% of them singletons. Sequencing input: peripheral blood. The source is a woman over 75 with active or convalescent COVID-19.

The chain is built from TRBV4-2 and TRBJ2-4, with a tentative D call TRBD1 (5 bases). Between the trimmed V and J ends, which lost 4 bases and 0 bases, there was a span of 28 bases. CDR3 size: 21 residues. Germline V lookup: CDR1 LGHNA, CDR2 YNFKEQ. The CDR3 coding sequence is TGTGCCAGCAGCCCAGGGCCCACCGCCTCCACCCCCCCATTAGCCAAAAACATTCAGTACTTC. This codes for CASSPGPTASTPPLAKNIQYF.

The CDR3 DNA reads TGCGCCAGCAGCTCCAACAGGCCCGAAACCTACGAGCAGTACTTC. This sequence encodes CASSSNRPETYEQYF. The chain employs TRBV5-1 and TRBJ2-7, with a tentative D call TRBD1 (5 bases). V lost 3 bases to trimming and J lost 2 bases, with 15 bases between them. This CDR3 has 15 residues. The germline gives CDR1 SGHRS, CDR2 YFSETQ.

The chain is built from TRBV6-5 and TRBJ1-5; D is ambiguous. Trimming pared 3 bases from V and 5 bases from J, leaving 11 bases between. CDR1 and CDR2 from the germline V gene are MNHEY and SVGAGI. This CDR3 region has 14 residues. Here the CDR3 reads CASSYVRGDQPQHF. CDR3 bases: TGTGCCAGCAGTTATGTCCGGGGAGATCAGCCCCAGCATTTT.

The chain recombines TRBV5-4 with TRBJ2-3; no reliable D call. The CDR3 has 13 amino acids. Germline CDR1 SGHNT, CDR2 YYREEE (reference sequence). V gave up 0 bases and J gave up 2 bases, with 4 bases separating them. CDR3 protein: CASSLVSTDTQYF. DNA of the CDR3: TGTGCCAGCAGCTTGGTCTCCACAGATACGCAGTATTTT.

J is TRBJ2-5 and V is TRBV5-1, with 10 bases identical to TRBD1. The CDR3 runs 15 residues. The ends lost 4 bases at V and 5 bases at J; junction bases unmatched: 8. In germline, CDR1 is SGHRS, CDR2 YFSETQ. Here the CDR3 DNA reads TGCGCCAGCAGCCGGGGGACAGGGGATTGGGAGACCCAGTACTTC. It translates to CASSRGTGDWETQYF.

This chain connects TRBV3-1 (or the pseudogene TRBV3-2) to TRBJ1-3, with 10 bases identical to TRBD1. The CDR3 length is 17 residues. V dropped 3 bases and J dropped 1; count of bases not matched to a gene: 6. Germline lookup yields CDR1 LGHDT and CDR2 YNNKEL (reference sequence). The CDR3 here is CASSQTTGGSSGNTIYF. In nucleotides, the CDR3 is TGTGCCAGCAGCCAGACGACAGGGGGCTCTTCTGGAAACACCATATATTTT.

The chain has TRBV5-4 and TRBJ1-3; tentative D call: TRBD1 (5 bases). Germline V CDR1 and CDR2: SGHNT, YYREEE (reference sequence). This CDR3 has 16 amino acids. Trimming shortened V by 4 bases and J by 0 bases, and 14 bases separated the two germline ends. The CDR3 DNA reads as TGTGCCAGCAGCGTCGGACATCGCAACTCTGGAAACACCATATATTTT. This encodes CASSVGHRNSGNTIYF.

The chain couples TRBV10-2 to TRBJ1-1, with D tentatively TRBD1 (6 bases). Trimming cost V 7 bases and J 5 bases, with 11 bases left between them. From germline, CDR1 is WSHSY and CDR2 SAAADI. The CDR3 loop spans 12 amino acids. CDR3 in amino acids: CASTGERTEAFF. CDR3 bases: TGCGCCAGCACAGGGGAGAGAACTGAAGCTTTCTTT.

The chain carries TRBV4-3 and TRBJ2-3; TRBD2 might be the D (5 bases). Germline V CDR1 and CDR2: LGHNA, YSLEER. This CDR3 has 16 residues. V was clipped by 2 bases and J by 2 bases, with 14 bases between them. CDR3 sequence reads: CASSQLSGWDTDTQYF. The CDR3 DNA reads TGCGCCAGCAGCCAACTATCGGGGTGGGACACAGATACGCAGTATTTT.